Each of the 23 T cell receptor beta chains below was sequenced from the same sample in a study of OX40 agonist ivuxolimab in advanced cancers. Library preparation employed the immunoSEQ multiplex PCR assay. The table was pulled from immuneACCESS by TCRdb, which kept in-frame rearrangements only. Such tables lose some clones; where checked, under half of the loss comes from unresolved V genes, and the rest has no known cause. In all, the sample holds some 130,000 clones, and 90% to 95% of those were seen once. More than 0.8% of the sample comes from the top ten. This specimen consisted of CD4+ or CD8+ T cells sorted from blood, obtained in a trial of the OX40 agonist ivuxolimab. These receptors were taken from an adult with an advanced solid tumor such as melanoma, head and neck, liver or kidney cancer.

J is TRBJ2-1 and V is TRBV6-6; D might be TRBD1 (6 bases). The CDR3 contains 12 residues. V was pared by 7 bases and J by 9 bases, with 13 bases between. Per the germline V gene, CDR1 is MNHNY and CDR2 is SVGAGI (reference sequence). The CDR3: CASTAGVSEQFF. In DNA, the CDR3 is TGTGCCAGCACAGCAGGGGTTAGTGAGCAGTTCTTC.

V and J are TRBV7-2 and TRBJ2-5; D is uncertain. V was clipped by 1 base and J by 0 bases, with 6 bases between them. This CDR3 is built from 14 residues. Germline-derived CDR1 and CDR2 are SGHTA and FQGNSA. CDR3 nucleotides: TGTGCCAGCAGCTTAGGGATGTACCAAGAGACCCAGTACTTC. As protein: CASSLGMYQETQYF.

J is TRBJ1-2 and V is TRBV2, with D perhaps TRBD1 (5 bases). V was clipped by 5 bases and J by 4 bases, with 11 bases between them. CDR1 and CDR2 (germline): SNHLY, FYNNEI. This CDR3 has 13 amino acids. CDR3 amino acids: CASSPGTSYGYTF. The CDR3 nucleotides read TGTGCCAGCAGTCCCGGGACGAGCTATGGCTACACCTTC.

The chain joins TRBV27 to TRBJ2-2, with D hard to call. Trimming took off 2 bases at V and 5 bases at J, with 6 bases between the two ends. The germline V gene has CDR1 MNHEY and CDR2 SMNVEV (reference sequence). This CDR3 has 13 amino acids. The CDR3 region is CASSLTATGELFF. The CDR3 nucleotides are TGTGCCAGCAGTTTAACGGCAACCGGGGAGCTGTTTTTT.

On this clone itself: At one boundary the junction diverges from the germline segment, which might be a read error. Other DNA sequences in this sample translate to the same CDR3. J is TRBJ1-2 and V is TRBV2; 8 nucleotides match TRBD1. Germline V lookup: CDR1 SNHLY, CDR2 FYNNEI. This CDR3 region has 14 residues. The CDR3 loop is CASSSGQGNYGYTF. The CDR3 DNA reads TGTGCCAGCAGCAGTGGACAGGGAAACTATGGCTACACCTTT.

This clone was observed a few times. The V and J genes are TRBV4-1 and TRBJ1-2; TRBD1 agrees at 9 bases. V was clipped by 4 bases and J by 8 bases; unmatched bases: 5. The CDR3 extends over 13 amino acids. CDR1 and CDR2 (germline): MGHRA, YSYEKL. Written as DNA, the CDR3 is TGCGCCAGCAGCCGGACAGGGGTAGAGGGCTACACCTTC. It encodes CASSRTGVEGYTF.

The V gene is TRBV6-5, the J gene TRBJ2-5; the D gene could be TRBD1 or TRBD2 (5 bases each). Trimming took 6 bases from V and 1 from J, leaving 12 bases between them. The CDR3 consists of 14 residues. Germline V gene lookup returns CDR1 MNHEY and CDR2 SVGAGI. The CDR3 region is CASSYLGTQETQYF. Written as DNA, the CDR3 is TGTGCCAGCAGCTACCTCGGGACCCAAGAGACCCAGTACTTC.

This chain uses TRBV5-1 with TRBJ1-5; TRBD1 is a possible D gene (5 bases). Deletions cut 4 bases from V and 0 bases from J, with 11 bases between. In germline, CDR1 is SGHRS, CDR2 YFSETQ. The CDR3 spans 15 residues. CDR3: CASSPQGDSNQPQHF. Here the CDR3 DNA reads TGCGCCAGCAGCCCCCAAGGGGATAGCAATCAGCCCCAGCATTTT.

V usage is TRBV5-1 and J usage is TRBJ2-7; 7 nucleotides line up with TRBD1. CDR1 is SGHRS, CDR2 YFSETQ, per germline. V was pared by 0 bases and J by 3 bases, with 6 bases of the junction left unmatched. CDR3 length equals 15 residues. CDR3 coding DNA: TGCGCCAGCAGCTTGGGTGGACAGGTTGACTACGAGCAGTACTTC. Protein sequence: CASSLGGQVDYEQYF.

In DNA form, the CDR3 reads TGTGCCTGGGGGGTGGGACTAGCGGGAGGTCGGTCCTACAATGAGCAGTTCTTC. Translation gives CAWGVGLAGGRSYNEQFF. The rearrangement links TRBV30 to TRBJ2-1; TRBD2 matches 15 bases. Trimming at V came to 5 bases and at J to 1 base, leaving 9 bases not matched to a gene. Per germline, CDR1 GTSNPN and CDR2 SVGIG (reference sequence). This CDR3 has 18 amino acids.

This clone has only one observation. Written as DNA, the CDR3 is TGTGCCAGCAGCAAAACCGGGACAGGGGGCCCCTACGAGCAGTACTTC. Its translation: CASSKTGTGGPYEQYF. The rearrangement uses TRBV7-6 and TRBJ2-7, with TRBD1 matching over 12 bases. CDR3 length: 16 residues. Germline CDR1 is SGHVS and CDR2 is FNYEAQ. Trimming cost V 5 bases and J 2 bases; bases outside gene matches: 7.

The rearrangement uses TRBV11-3 and TRBJ2-7, with D possibly called TRBD1 or TRBD2 (6 bases each). Germline V CDR1 and CDR2: SGHNT, YENEEA. With 4 bases removed from V and 8 bases from J, the gap between germline ends came to 18 bases. The CDR3 is made up of 14 amino acids. DNA for the CDR3: TGTGCCAGCAGCTCCGGGGGCGCTACGGTCCAGCAGTACTTC. It is translated as CASSSGGATVQQYF.

The V gene is TRBV10-3, the J gene TRBJ2-7, with D possibly matching TRBD1 (6 bases). CDR3 length: 14 residues. Germline CDR1 ENHRY, CDR2 SYGVKD. Trimming took off 5 bases at V and 2 bases at J, with 13 bases between the two ends. The CDR3 protein is CAISPGRTAYEQYF. Written as DNA, the CDR3 is TGTGCCATCAGTCCGGGACGGACAGCCTACGAGCAGTACTTC.

The chain carries TRBV11-3 and TRBJ2-7, with D hard to call. Per the germline V gene, CDR1 is SGHNT and CDR2 is YENEEA. The V end was cut by 0 bases, the J end by 5 bases, with 14 bases between. The CDR3 loop spans 15 amino acids. CDR3: CASSLEGNRYDEQYF. For the CDR3, the DNA is TGTGCCAGCAGCTTAGAGGGAAACCGCTACGACGAGCAGTACTTC.

The rearrangement uses TRBV7-2 and TRBJ1-1; D possibly corresponds to TRBD1 (5 bases). This CDR3 is built from 14 residues. Trimming took off 5 bases at V and 0 bases at J, with 10 bases between the two ends. In germline, CDR1 is SGHTA, CDR2 FQGNSA. The CDR3 bases are TGTGCCAGCAGCCAGGGCGGGTTGAACACTGAAGCTTTCTTT. This gives the protein CASSQGGLNTEAFF.

V gene TRBV19 combines with J gene TRBJ1-4; D is perhaps TRBD1 (6 bases). The germline V gene has CDR1 LNHDA and CDR2 SQIVND (reference sequence). The CDR3 runs 14 residues. Between the trimmed V and J ends, which lost 6 bases and 5 bases, there was a span of 13 bases. In nucleotides, the CDR3 is TGTGCCAGTAGGTCCGGGGGCACCAATGAAAAACTGTTTTTT. Its translation is CASRSGGTNEKLFF. The full variable domain, with the rest looked up from reference TRBV19 and TRBJ1-4, is DGGITQSPKYLFRKEGQNVTLSCEQNLNHDAMYWYRQDPGQGLRLIYYSQIVNDFQKGDIAEGYSVSREKKESFPLTVTSAQKNPTAFYLCASRSGGTNEKLFFGSGTQLSVL.

The V call is TRBV30, the J call TRBJ2-1, with TRBD2 matching 15 bases. The CDR3 contains 24 residues. Losses at the gene ends were 0 bases for V and 0 bases for J; bases not matched to a gene: 21. Per the germline V gene, CDR1 is GTSNPN and CDR2 is SVGIG (reference sequence). CDR3 loop: CAWSVPLPGTSGRPRLSSYNEQFF. The CDR3 coding sequence is TGTGCCTGGAGTGTTCCTCTTCCGGGGACTAGCGGGAGGCCACGACTGAGCTCCTACAATGAGCAGTTCTTC.

The chain couples TRBV25-1 to TRBJ1-1; D unresolved. V lost 7 bases to trimming and J lost 4 bases, with 13 bases between them. CDR1 is MGHDK and CDR2 is SYGVNS in the germline V gene. The CDR3 totals 13 residues. This chain's CDR3 is CASIYGYGTEAFF. Here the CDR3 DNA reads TGTGCCAGCATTTATGGGTACGGCACTGAAGCTTTCTTT.

The V call is TRBV28, the J call TRBJ1-2; 10 bases are shared with TRBD1. The V gene end was trimmed by 5 bases and the J gene end by 3 bases; junction bases not matched to a gene: 6. The length of the CDR3 is 15 residues. Germline-derived CDR1 and CDR2 are MDHEN and SYDVKM. For the CDR3, the DNA is TGTGCCAGCAGTACCCCGACAGGGGGCCACTATGGCTACACCTTC. Protein product: CASSTPTGGHYGYTF.

J is TRBJ2-7 and V is TRBV7-9; no reliable D call. The germline CDR1 and CDR2 sequences are SEHNR and FQNEAQ (reference sequence). Trimming removed 5 bases from V and 7 bases from J, with 21 bases in between. The CDR3 consists of 15 residues. DNA of the CDR3: TGTGCCAGCAGCCCGGGCGCCGTGGCGGCGTGGGAGCAGTACTTC. As protein: CASSPGAVAAWEQYF.

The chain recombines TRBV27 with TRBJ2-7; no definite D call. V lost 6 bases to trimming and J lost 3 bases, with 12 bases between them. The CDR3 is 13 residues long. The germline V gene encodes CDR1 MNHEY and CDR2 SMNVEV (reference sequence). CDR3 sequence: CASRISLFYEQYF. The CDR3 region has the DNA TGTGCCAGCAGAATATCACTTTTCTACGAGCAGTACTTC.

V and J are TRBV28 and TRBJ1-5; D is possibly TRBD1 (5 bases). Germline-derived CDR1 and CDR2 are MDHEN and SYDVKM. The CDR3 covers 15 residues. With 7 bases removed from V and 0 bases from J, the gap between germline ends came to 13 bases. This CDR3 is CASNLWGVSNQPQHF. The CDR3 DNA sequence: TGTGCCAGCAATCTTTGGGGCGTTAGCAATCAGCCCCAGCATTTT.

The chain joins TRBV19 to TRBJ2-4, with 7 bases that match TRBD2. Trimming took 1 base from V and 8 from J; bases not matched to a gene: 5. This CDR3 has 14 amino acids. CDR1 LNHDA and CDR2 SQIVND come from the germline V gene (reference sequence). The CDR3 DNA follows: TGTGCCAGTAGTATAGGCTCTCGGGGGGACATTCAGTACTTC. Protein sequence: CASSIGSRGDIQYF.